This T cell receptor beta chain derives from a study of blood T cell repertoires in COVID-19. Sequenced by immunoSEQ multiplex PCR; TCRdb stores in-frame clones only, minus some. The sample carries a few hundred thousand clones, 91% recorded once. V gave up 1 base and J gave up 6 bases, with 11 bases separating them. CDR1 KGHDR and CDR2 SFDVKD come from the germline V gene. The CDR3 consists of 15 residues. This TCR came from a human donor in a cohort exposed to, infected with or recovered from COVID-19 (not recorded which). The donor label of this sample is uncertain. Sequenced input: PBMCs or T cells enriched from blood (not recorded which). The chain uses TRBV24-1 and TRBJ2-2, with TRBD1 as a possible D gene (6 bases). Here the CDR3 reads CATSDFGRGAGELFF. CDR3 DNA sequence: TGTGCCACCAGTGATTTCGGCAGGGGCGCCGGGGAGCTGTTTTTT.